The 10 T cell receptor beta chains presented below share a single source sample, sequenced in a study of identical twins. MiXCR, run by TCRdb on the 5' RACE reads, gives a single entry per CDR3 protein. The table shows approximately 630,000 distinct CDR3 sequences, with 7.1% occurring only once. This sample also appeared in a second study, on yellow fever vaccine responses in identical twins.

The specimen was PBMCs. The receptors were gathered from a young woman in good health.

As concerns this clonotype: At one boundary the junction diverges from the germline segment, which might be a read error. The chain combines TRBV3-1 with TRBJ2-2; D perhaps matches TRBD2 (6 bases). Germline V gene lookup returns CDR1 LGHDT and CDR2 YNNKEL (reference sequence). This CDR3 comprises 14 residues. The CDR3 protein is CACSPGLNTGELFF. As DNA, the CDR3 is TGTGCCTGCAGCCCGGGACTGAACACCGGGGAGCTGTTTTTT.

This clonotype was seen at least ten times. The genes are TRBV3-1 and TRBJ1-1; D ambiguous. The CDR3 spans 14 residues. V was clipped by 3 bases and J by 3 bases, with 11 bases between them. Germline V gene lookup returns CDR1 LGHDT and CDR2 YNNKEL (reference sequence). CDR3 amino acids: CASSHQGVYTEAFF. The DNA for the CDR3 is TGTGCCAGCAGCCACCAAGGCGTTTACACTGAAGCTTTCTTT.

This clonotype was seen at least ten times. The chain combines TRBV7-2 with TRBJ1-5; the D is unclear. Germline V lookup: CDR1 SGHTA, CDR2 FQGNSA. V was shortened by 1 base and J by 3 bases, with 7 bases between the two germline ends. The CDR3 spans 14 residues. This CDR3 reads CASSLGIPNQPQHF. The CDR3 bases are TGTGCCAGCAGCTTAGGGATCCCCAATCAGCCCCAGCATTTT. Full variable domain (rest looked up from reference TRBV7-2 and TRBJ1-5): GAGVSQSPSNKVTEKGKDVELRCDPISGHTALYWYRQSLGQGLEFLIYFQGNSAPDKSGLPSDRFSAERTGGSVSTLTIQRTQQEDSAVYLCASSLGIPNQPQHFGDGTRLSIL.

This clonotype was counted at least ten times. This chain joins TRBV20-1 and TRBJ2-1; D may be TRBD1 or TRBD2 (6 bases each). The V gene lost 2 bases and the J gene lost 3 bases, with 17 bases spanning the gap. The CDR3 sequence is 16 residues long. The germline V gene encodes CDR1 DFQATT and CDR2 SNEGSKA (reference sequence). The DNA for the CDR3 is TGCAGTGCTAGAAAGTTACTAGCAGGGGACTACAATGAGCAGTTCTTC. It specifies CSARKLLAGDYNEQFF.

This chain links TRBV5-6 with TRBJ2-7; D uncertain. V was clipped by 1 base and J by 2 bases, with 13 bases between them. Germline CDR1 is SGHDT and CDR2 is YYEEEE. The CDR3 covers 15 residues. The CDR3 spells CASSLRVAEAYEQYF. The CDR3 bases are TGTGCCAGCAGCTTGCGCGTAGCAGAAGCCTACGAGCAGTACTTC.

The V and J genes are TRBV6-5 and TRBJ1-6; perhaps TRBD1 as D (6 bases). Germline V gives CDR1 MNHEY, CDR2 SVGAGI. The CDR3 totals 15 residues. V was clipped by 0 bases and J by 3 bases, with 6 bases between them. Here the CDR3 reads CASSYSTGYNSPLHF. DNA of the CDR3: TGTGCCAGCAGTTACTCGACAGGCTATAATTCACCCCTCCACTTT.

This clonotype appeared a few times. The chain uses TRBV20-1 and TRBJ1-4; D gene unclear. The CDR3 consists of 13 residues. Trimming took 3 bases from V and 7 from J, leaving 12 bases between them. Germline V CDR1 and CDR2: DFQATT, SNEGSKA (reference sequence). The DNA of the CDR3 is TGCAGTGCTAGTTTCGCCCCGGGTGAAAAACTGTTTTTT. Protein sequence: CSASFAPGEKLFF.

This clonotype appeared a few times. The rearrangement links TRBV5-5 to TRBJ2-1, with 8 bases fitting TRBD2. V dropped 2 bases and J dropped 1; count of bases not matched to a gene: 11. The CDR3 contains 18 residues. In germline, CDR1 is SGHKS, CDR2 YYEKEE (reference sequence). CDR3 nucleotide sequence: TGTGCCAGCAGCTTAAGGCTAGCGGGCAGCTATTCCTACAATGAGCAGTTCTTC. Protein sequence: CASSLRLAGSYSYNEQFF. The complete variable domain, with remaining parts taken from reference TRBV5-5 and TRBJ2-1, reads DAGVTQSPTHLIKTRGQQVTLRCSPISGHKSVSWYQQVLGQGPQFIFQYYEKEERGRGNFPDRFSARQFPNYSSELNVNALLLGDSALYLCASSLRLAGSYSYNEQFFGPGTRLTVL.

V gene TRBV2 combines with J gene TRBJ2-7, with D tentatively TRBD2 (6 bases). The ends were cut back, 8 bases at V and 3 bases at J, with 11 bases in the middle. Germline V gene sequence: CDR1 SNHLY, CDR2 FYNNEI. This CDR3 contains 12 residues. The CDR3 region has the DNA TGTGCCAGCGGGGAGGCTATCTACGAGCAGTACGTC. This encodes CASGEAIYEQYV.

The rearrangement uses TRBV12-3 or TRBV12-4 and TRBJ2-7; D may be TRBD1 (5 bases). There are 13 residues in the CDR3. The V gene lost 3 bases and the J gene lost 4 bases, with 10 bases spanning the gap. CDR3 sequence (DNA): TGTGCCAGCAGTTTCAGGGTAGGGTACGAGCAGTACTTC. Amino acid sequence: CASSFRVGYEQYF.